This TCR beta chain was retrieved from a study of blood T cell repertoires in COVID-19. Study as a whole: The samples span acute and convalescent COVID-19 from the United States, Italy and Spain. T cells, B-cell-depleted T cells, or PBMCs provided the cDNA or gDNA that served as material.

Methods used by the authors: From reference gene primer amplification, estimates of nucleated cell counts were derived. Clones were read by immunoSEQ multiplex PCR, and TCRdb kept only the in-frame ones, dropping some. D and trimming come from the DNA, and the V and J calls and clone size come from that table. Of 470,000 or so clones listed, approximately 85% were seen once; the top ten hold 3.2%. The germline V gene encodes CDR1 SGHTA and CDR2 FQGNSA. This CDR3 has 14 residues. Trimming took 5 bases from V and 4 from J, leaving 11 bases between them. This clone appeared once. The J gene is TRBJ2-2, the V gene TRBV7-2; TRBD2 is a possible D gene (5 bases). Sequencing used peripheral blood. The TCR was taken from a human donor in a cohort sampled during active COVID-19. The CDR3 bases are TGTGCCAGCAGCCCCTCCCGGGGCACCGGGGAGCTGTTTTTT. Residues: CASSPSRGTGELFF.